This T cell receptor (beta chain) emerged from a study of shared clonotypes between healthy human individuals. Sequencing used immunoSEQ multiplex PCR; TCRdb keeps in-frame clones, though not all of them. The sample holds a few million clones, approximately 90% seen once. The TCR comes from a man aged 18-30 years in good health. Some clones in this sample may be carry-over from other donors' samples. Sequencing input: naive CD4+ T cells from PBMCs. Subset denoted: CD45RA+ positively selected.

This chain's CDR3 is CSVEGRGSGSYPEAFF. In nucleotides, the CDR3 is TGCAGCGTTGAAGGTAGAGGGTCAGGCTCCTATCCTGAAGCTTTCTTT. The chain recombines TRBV29-1 with TRBJ1-1; D unresolved. The germline V gene has CDR1 SQVTM and CDR2 ANQGSEA. The CDR3 has 16 amino acids. Trimming pared 1 base from V and 6 bases from J, leaving 21 bases between.